This TCR beta chain was recorded in a study of T cells after yellow fever vaccination. Study in general: Preparation of fractions with low cell numbers was performed using SMART-Seq v4 Ultra Low Input.

Germline-derived CDR1 and CDR2 are MNHEY and SMNVEV (reference sequence). This CDR3 is 14 amino acids long. V was shortened by 7 bases and J by 4 bases, with 15 bases between the two germline ends. MiXCR, applied by TCRdb to the 5' RACE reads, yields one record per CDR3 protein. Seen here are approximately 510,000 distinct CDR3 sequences, 21% observed once, and the top ten hold roughly a sixth. This clonotype was seen a handful of times. The TCR comes from a man younger than 35 who received the YFV17D yellow fever vaccine. The chain carries TRBV27 and TRBJ2-3; TRBD1 is a possible D gene (5 bases). Sequences were derived from PBMCs, sampled 21 days after the first yellow fever vaccination. The CDR3 is CASNPNWGPDTQYF. The CDR3 DNA is TGTGCCAGCAATCCAAATTGGGGCCCAGATACGCAGTATTTT.